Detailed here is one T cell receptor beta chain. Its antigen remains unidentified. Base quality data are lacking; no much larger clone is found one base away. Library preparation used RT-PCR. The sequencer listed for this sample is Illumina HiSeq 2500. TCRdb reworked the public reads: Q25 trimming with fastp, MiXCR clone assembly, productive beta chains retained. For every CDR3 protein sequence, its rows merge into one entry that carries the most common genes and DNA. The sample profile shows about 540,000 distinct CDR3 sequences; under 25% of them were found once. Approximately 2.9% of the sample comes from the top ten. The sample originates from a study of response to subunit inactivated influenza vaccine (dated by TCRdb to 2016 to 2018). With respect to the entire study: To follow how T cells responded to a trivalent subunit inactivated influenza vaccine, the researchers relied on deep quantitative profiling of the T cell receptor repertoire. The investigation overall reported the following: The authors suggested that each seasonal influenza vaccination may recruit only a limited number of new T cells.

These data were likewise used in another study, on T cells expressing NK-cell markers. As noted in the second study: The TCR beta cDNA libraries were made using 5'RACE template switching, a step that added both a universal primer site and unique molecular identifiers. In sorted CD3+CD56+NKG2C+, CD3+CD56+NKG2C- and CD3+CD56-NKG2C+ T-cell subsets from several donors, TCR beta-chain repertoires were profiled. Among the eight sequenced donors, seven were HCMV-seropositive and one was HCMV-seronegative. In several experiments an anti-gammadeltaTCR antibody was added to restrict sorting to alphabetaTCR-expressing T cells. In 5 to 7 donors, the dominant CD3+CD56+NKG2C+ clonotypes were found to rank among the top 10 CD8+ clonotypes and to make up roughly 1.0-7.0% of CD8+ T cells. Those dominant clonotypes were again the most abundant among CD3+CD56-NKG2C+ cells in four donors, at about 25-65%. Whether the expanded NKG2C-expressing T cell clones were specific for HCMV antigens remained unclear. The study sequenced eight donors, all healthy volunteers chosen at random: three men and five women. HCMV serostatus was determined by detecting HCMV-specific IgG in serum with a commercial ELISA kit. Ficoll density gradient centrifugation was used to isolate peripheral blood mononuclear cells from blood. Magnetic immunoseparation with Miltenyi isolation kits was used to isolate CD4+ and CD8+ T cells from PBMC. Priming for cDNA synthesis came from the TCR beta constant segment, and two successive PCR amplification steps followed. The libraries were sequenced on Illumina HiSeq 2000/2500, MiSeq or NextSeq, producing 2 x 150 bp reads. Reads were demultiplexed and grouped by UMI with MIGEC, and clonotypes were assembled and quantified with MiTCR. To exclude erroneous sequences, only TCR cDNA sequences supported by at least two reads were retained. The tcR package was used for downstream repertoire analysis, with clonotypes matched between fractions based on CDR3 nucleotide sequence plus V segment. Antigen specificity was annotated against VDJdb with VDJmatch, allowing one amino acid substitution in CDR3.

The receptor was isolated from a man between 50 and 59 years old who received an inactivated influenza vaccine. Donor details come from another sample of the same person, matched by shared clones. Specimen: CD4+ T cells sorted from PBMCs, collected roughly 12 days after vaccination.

The DNA sequence is as follows: TGCAGTGCGGGACAGGGGACAGATACGCAGTATTTT. This sequence encodes CSAGQGTDTQYF. The chain uses TRBV20-1 and TRBJ2-3; TRBD1 aligns with 10 central bases. Relative to germline, V is missing 6 bases and J is missing 3 bases, with 0 bases of the junction outside any gene match. The CDR3, cysteine through phenylalanine, is 12 amino acids long. CDR3 DNA only is kept here, 36 bases in frame from base 1. CDR1 and CDR2 (DFQATT, SNEGSKA) derive from the germline V gene (reference sequence).